This is a list of T cell receptor beta chains from one sample in a study of T-cell reconstitution after alpha-beta-depleted transplantation in children. TCRdb ran MiXCR on the PCR reads and lists one entry per CDR3 protein. The table has approximately 420,000 distinct CDR3 sequences, roughly a tenth seen once. Sequencing used PBMCs from the stem cell graft donor, obtained from the stem cell graft. These receptors all come from a human donor who donated a stem cell graft to a child with acute myeloid leukemia. CDR3s include the opening cysteine and the closing phenylalanine or tryptophan. Only some rows state a clone size, as once, few, many or a class for expanded clones.

cdr3_aa: CSVLNRGSYGYTF
v_call: TRBV29-1
clone_size: .

cdr3_aa: CASSKEGRDRVGWGNQPQHF
v_call: TRBV21-1
clone_size: once

cdr3_aa: CSARPSGLAIYNEQFF
v_call: TRBV20-1
clone_size: few

cdr3_aa: CSARDPNNEQFF
v_call: TRBV20-1
clone_size: many

cdr3_aa: CATSDTDRGSPIGVYEQYF
v_call: TRBV24-1
clone_size: few

cdr3_aa: CASSFTGTGVGETQYF
v_call: TRBV5-1
clone_size: .

cdr3_aa: CASSRTGQPEELFF
v_call: TRBV5-1
clone_size: .

cdr3_aa: CASSPTGQNNEQFF
v_call: TRBV9
clone_size: few

cdr3_aa: CATSGGYGYTF
v_call: TRBV19
clone_size: .

cdr3_aa: CSVPGPQGGEKLFF
v_call: TRBV29-1
clone_size: few

cdr3_aa: CASSLQGAVYEQYF
v_call: TRBV7-9
clone_size: .

cdr3_aa: CASSPPSGGSNEQFF
v_call: TRBV5-1
clone_size: .

cdr3_aa: CSVKGRDRGDTGELFF
v_call: TRBV29-1
clone_size: many

cdr3_aa: CASSYPDGRPNTGELFF
v_call: TRBV6-5
clone_size: .

cdr3_aa: CASTLAGDTQYF
v_call: TRBV5-1
clone_size: many

cdr3_aa: CASRLTGDSGNTIYF
v_call: TRBV6-1
clone_size: .

cdr3_aa: CATSRDGELLFF
v_call: TRBV15
clone_size: few

cdr3_aa: CASEGSGYTF
v_call: TRBV12-3/TRBV12-4
clone_size: many

cdr3_aa: CASSPTDRAINYGYTF
v_call: TRBV9
clone_size: .

cdr3_aa: CSARYRDRHEKLFF
v_call: TRBV20-1
clone_size: many

cdr3_aa: CASSQQEQGSNEQFF
v_call: TRBV4-1
clone_size: many

cdr3_aa: CSASRGQGAPDTQYF
v_call: TRBV20-1
clone_size: few

cdr3_aa: CSVGPGNYNEQFF
v_call: TRBV29-1
clone_size: many

cdr3_aa: CSVEKQANYGYTF
v_call: TRBV29-1
clone_size: many

cdr3_aa: CSVEGSGDEQFF
v_call: TRBV29-1
clone_size: many

cdr3_aa: CASSLTTSGGTEAFF
v_call: TRBV5-1
clone_size: .

cdr3_aa: CASSPKTAHSTDTQYF
v_call: TRBV5-6
clone_size: many

cdr3_aa: CAISESAQGGDGYTF
v_call: TRBV10-3
clone_size: .

cdr3_aa: CSARAEGTGAAQYF
v_call: TRBV20-1
clone_size: few

cdr3_aa: CSAARFRTGRSGNTIYF
v_call: TRBV20-1
clone_size: few

cdr3_aa: CASSLAGPGIQPQHF
v_call: TRBV12-3/TRBV12-4
clone_size: .

cdr3_aa: CASSLKVSGEAFF
v_call: TRBV7-9
clone_size: .

cdr3_aa: CASSGTSGAVAGELFF
v_call: TRBV9
clone_size: .

cdr3_aa: CASSQGLPAIYNEQFF
v_call: TRBV18
clone_size: .

cdr3_aa: CSARADRDSEQYF
v_call: TRBV20-1
clone_size: .

cdr3_aa: CASSGSGQGVPRPGELFF
v_call: TRBV9
clone_size: few

cdr3_aa: CASRRSGTLNSPLHF
v_call: TRBV7-6
clone_size: .

cdr3_aa: CASSFSLGEKLFF
v_call: TRBV27
clone_size: few

cdr3_aa: CAISEWQGDTGELFF
v_call: TRBV10-3
clone_size: .

cdr3_aa: CASSSFSNEQFF
v_call: TRBV7-7
clone_size: .

cdr3_aa: CASIPGLAGEKSSYNEQFF
v_call: TRBV5-6
clone_size: few

cdr3_aa: CASSKQVPTGGLGYTF
v_call: TRBV21-1
clone_size: few

cdr3_aa: CASSWAGTLGYTF
v_call: TRBV5-5
clone_size: .

cdr3_aa: CASSLAPEVGYGYTF
v_call: TRBV7-6
clone_size: few

cdr3_aa: CASSFETSLKPQHF
v_call: TRBV5-5
clone_size: .

cdr3_aa: CASRAGYTDTQYF
v_call: TRBV5-1
clone_size: many

cdr3_aa: CASSGDGRGYNEQFF
v_call: TRBV13
clone_size: many

cdr3_aa: CASSLADPTENEQFF
v_call: TRBV5-1
clone_size: .

cdr3_aa: CASTSSGGEQYF
v_call: TRBV7-9
clone_size: many

cdr3_aa: CASSLQGQVQETQYF
v_call: TRBV5-1
clone_size: many

cdr3_aa: CASSQTGEIAKNIQYF
v_call: TRBV7-2
clone_size: few

cdr3_aa: CASSQDVNEQFF
v_call: TRBV4-2
clone_size: many

cdr3_aa: CASSLRLKETQYF
v_call: TRBV11-1
clone_size: .

cdr3_aa: CASSPHTGETQYF
v_call: TRBV9
clone_size: .

cdr3_aa: CASSIPGMDGYTF
v_call: TRBV19
clone_size: .

cdr3_aa: CASRRIANTGELFF
v_call: TRBV5-1
clone_size: few

cdr3_aa: CASSMYEVYEQFF
v_call: TRBV12-3/TRBV12-4
clone_size: few

cdr3_aa: CSASTGTSGIYEQYF
v_call: TRBV20-1
clone_size: few

cdr3_aa: CASSRGDAFNEKLFF
v_call: TRBV11-2
clone_size: few

cdr3_aa: CASSFESGFNEQFF
v_call: TRBV5-1
clone_size: .